The next 24 T cell receptor beta chains were all read from a single sample in a study of blood T cells in healthy people across ages. Together with a sample-barcoded 5' primer, a J-beta primer mix was included in a second PCR lasting about 7 to 11 cycles. TCRdb fed the 5' RACE reads into MiXCR, producing one record per CDR3 protein. In the table there are about 1.1 million distinct CDR3 sequences, around two fifths of which are singletons. Sequencing was carried out using blood. The receptors shown here come from a man aged 18-30 years in good health.

Only a few counts were recorded for this clonotype. The chain links TRBV4-2 to TRBJ2-1, with 13 nucleotides matching TRBD2. Per germline, CDR1 LGHNA and CDR2 YNFKEQ. The CDR3 contains 17 residues. V shed 1 base, J shed 3 bases, and the junction held 3 bases outside the gene matches. In DNA form, the CDR3 reads TGTGCCAGCAGCCAAGGGGGGACTAGCGGGGACTACAATGAGCAGTTCTTC. This gives the protein CASSQGGTSGDYNEQFF.

This clonotype was counted a few times. This chain connects TRBV29-1 to TRBJ2-2, with D maybe TRBD1 (5 bases). The germline V gene has CDR1 SQVTM and CDR2 ANQGSEA. V lost 4 bases and J 2 bases, leaving 8 bases between the germline ends. CDR3 size: 13 residues. The CDR3 sequence: CSVAQGNTGELFF. In DNA form, the CDR3 reads TGCAGCGTTGCTCAGGGTAACACCGGGGAGCTGTTTTTT.

The chain joins TRBV3-1 to TRBJ1-1; 10 bases are a match to TRBD1. The germline gives CDR1 LGHDT, CDR2 YNNKEL (reference sequence). The CDR3 sequence is 16 residues long. V shed 3 bases and J 4 bases; nucleotides not matched to a gene: 8. CDR3 coding DNA: TGTGCCAGCAGCCAGCTGACAGGGGGCTTGGGCACTGAAGCTTTCTTT. Translated, it gives CASSQLTGGLGTEAFF.

This clonotype was observed a few times. The chain combines TRBV6-6 with TRBJ2-3; D is possibly TRBD1 or TRBD2 (5 bases each). The CDR3 consists of 15 residues. The germline gives CDR1 MNHNY, CDR2 SVGAGI (reference sequence). Trimming shortened V by 2 bases and J by 0 bases, and 9 bases separated the two germline ends. The CDR3 coding sequence is TGTGCCAGCAGTTACGGGGACGGGAGCACAGATACGCAGTATTTT. Translation: CASSYGDGSTDTQYF.

The chain is built from TRBV28 and TRBJ2-5, with 7 positions matching TRBD1. The end of the DNA is better explained by TRBJ2-7, so the J call may be wrong. The CDR3 covers 16 residues. Germline V lookup: CDR1 MDHEN, CDR2 SYDVKM. The CDR3 nucleotides read TGTGCCAGCAGTTTTAATGCGAGGACAGGCTCCTACGAGCAGTACTTC. It is translated as CASSFNARTGSYEQYF.

The chain employs TRBV29-1 and TRBJ2-5, with 9 bases that match TRBD1. The CDR3 sequence is 14 residues long. Germline values: CDR1 SQVTM, CDR2 ANQGSEA. As DNA, the CDR3 is TGCGGCTCGACAGGGGGACCTTTTCGAGAGACCCAGTACTTC. Encoded protein: CGSTGGPFRETQYF. Based on the CDR3 plus reference TRBV29-1 and TRBJ2-5, the full variable domain is SAVISQKPSRDICQRGTSLTIQCQVDSQVTMMFWYRQQPGQSLTLIATANQGSEATYESGFVIDKFPISRPNLTFSTLTVSNMSPEDSSIYLCGSTGGPFRETQYFGPGTRLLVL.

CDR3 nucleotides: TGTGCCAGCAGTGAACAGGGGAGGGATACGCAGTATTTT. Protein product: CASSEQGRDTQYF. The rearrangement joins TRBV6-1 to TRBJ2-3; the D gene could be TRBD1 or TRBD2 (6 bases each). Germline V CDR1 and CDR2: MNHNS, SASEGT. This CDR3 has 13 residues. Trimming removed 2 bases at V and 6 bases at J, with 9 bases between.

This clonotype was counted a single time. The chain uses TRBV6-2 or TRBV6-3 and TRBJ2-1; D is perhaps TRBD2 (6 bases). Germline V lookup: CDR1 MNHEY, CDR2 SVGEGT. With 6 bases removed from V and 3 bases from J, the gap between germline ends came to 21 bases. This CDR3 region has 17 residues. The CDR3 sequence: CASSLPQERAGYNEQFF. CDR3 nucleotide sequence: TGTGCCAGCAGCCTTCCCCAAGAGCGAGCGGGCTACAATGAGCAGTTCTTC.

The V and J genes are TRBV4-2 and TRBJ2-5, with TRBD2 identical over 7 bases. Per the germline V gene, CDR1 is LGHNA and CDR2 is YNFKEQ. This CDR3 has 14 amino acids. Trimming removed 0 bases from V and 11 bases from J; junction bases left unmatched: 9. For the CDR3, the DNA is TGTGCCAGCAGCCAAGAGGTTAGCGGGTATGAGCAGTACTTC. Its translation is CASSQEVSGYEQYF.

The chain joins TRBV27 to TRBJ2-2, with D unresolved. CDR1 is MNHEY and CDR2 is SMNVEV in the germline V gene (reference sequence). Trimming took 7 bases from V and 7 from J, leaving 13 bases between them. The length of the CDR3 is 13 residues. CDR3 DNA: TGTGCCAGCACTAGGATGGTGGGCGGGGAGCTGTTTTTT. This encodes CASTRMVGGELFF.

This clonotype was seen a single time. The rearrangement uses TRBV9 and TRBJ1-1; 9 bases are shared with TRBD1. The CDR3 totals 17 residues. In germline, CDR1 is SGDLS, CDR2 YYNGEE. Trimming at V came to 3 bases and at J to 0 bases, leaving 9 bases not matched to a gene. CDR3 in DNA: TGTGCCAGCAGCGACCTTCCGGGACAGGGTATGAACACTGAAGCTTTCTTT. Residues: CASSDLPGQGMNTEAFF.

This clonotype showed up many times. The J gene is TRBJ1-5, the V gene TRBV4-3, with D perhaps TRBD1 (5 bases). CDR3 length: 16 amino acids. The germline V and J ends were trimmed by 2 bases and 2 bases, with 13 bases remaining between them. CDR1 and CDR2 from the germline V gene are LGHNA and YSLEER. The CDR3 DNA follows: TGCGCCAGCAGCCAAAGTTTGGGGCAGGGCAATCAGCCCCAGCATTTT. Translation: CASSQSLGQGNQPQHF.

This clonotype was counted only a few times. The chain combines TRBV20-1 with TRBJ2-1; 8 bases fit TRBD2. From germline, CDR1 is DFQATT and CDR2 SNEGSKA (reference sequence). J lost 0 bases, V lost 4 bases, and 5 bases had no gene match. CDR3 length equals 15 residues. The CDR3: CSATSGLSSYNEQFF. As DNA, the CDR3 is TGCAGTGCTACTAGCGGGCTGAGCTCCTACAATGAGCAGTTCTTC.

This clonotype appeared a few times. The rearrangement uses TRBV20-1 and TRBJ2-4, with D possibly being TRBD1 (5 bases). The CDR3 runs 10 residues. The germline V gene encodes CDR1 DFQATT and CDR2 SNEGSKA (reference sequence). V gave up 4 bases and J gave up 13 bases, with 11 bases separating them. The CDR3 protein is CSAKGDEQYF. Here the CDR3 DNA reads TGCAGTGCTAAAGGGGATGAGCAGTACTTC.

A note on this clonotype: A read error may explain this, as a much larger clone is one base away. J is TRBJ2-3 and V is TRBV4-1, with D possibly TRBD2 on 5 matching bases. Germline CDR1 reads MGHRA; CDR2 reads YSYEKL. The length of the CDR3 is 15 residues. CDR3 DNA sequence: TGCGCCAGTAGAGGGCAGCTACTCAGCACAGAGACGCAGTATTTT. It specifies CASRGQLLSTETQYF.

The chain combines TRBV20-1 with TRBJ1-6; D might be TRBD1 (6 bases). The CDR3 consists of 13 residues. The V gene lost 5 bases and the J gene lost 6 bases, with 11 bases spanning the gap. Germline CDR1 reads DFQATT; CDR2 reads SNEGSKA (reference sequence). The CDR3 spells CSAPGRGNSPLHF. In nucleotides, the CDR3 is TGCAGTGCTCCGGGCAGGGGTAATTCACCCCTCCACTTT.

The chain carries TRBV12-3 or TRBV12-4 and TRBJ2-5; 7 bases match TRBD1. Germline trimming cut 4 bases from V and 5 bases from J; bases unmatched to any gene: 4. This CDR3 contains 13 residues. This chain's CDR3 is CASSSDRAETQYF. CDR3 in DNA: TGTGCCAGCAGTTCAGACAGGGCGGAGACCCAGTACTTC.

The gene calls are TRBV18 and TRBJ2-5, with 12 bases that match TRBD1. Germline CDR1 and CDR2: KGHSH and LQKENI. The V and J ends lost 8 bases and 11 bases, in that order; junction bases with no gene match: 12. CDR3 length: 14 amino acids. The CDR3 bases are TGTGCCAGCAAGGGACAGGGGGCGTGGGATGAGCAGTACTTC. As protein: CASKGQGAWDEQYF.

This clonotype appeared a single time. This sequence joins TRBV29-1 and TRBJ2-3; the D is unclear. CDR3 length: 14 amino acids. Germline loops: CDR1 SQVTM, CDR2 ANQGSEA. V lost 3 bases and J 4 bases, leaving 14 bases between the germline ends. The CDR3 loop reads CSVEEIASADTQYF. CDR3 nucleotides: TGCAGCGTTGAGGAGATCGCGTCCGCAGATACGCAGTATTTT.

This clonotype was observed once. The gene calls are TRBV11-2 and TRBJ2-1, with a weak D call TRBD2 (5 bases). The V end lost 6 bases, the J end lost 10 bases, and 13 bases lay between the germline ends. Looked up from germline, CDR1 is SGHAT and CDR2 is FQNNGV. The CDR3 extends over 12 amino acids. The CDR3 DNA follows: TGTGCCAGCAGACAACTAGTAAGAGAGCAGTTCTTC. Protein sequence: CASRQLVREQFF.

The chain links TRBV5-1 to TRBJ1-4; perhaps TRBD1 as D (5 bases). Germline assignment: CDR1 SGHRS and CDR2 YFSETQ. The CDR3 contains 14 residues. Trimming removed 4 bases at V and 6 bases at J, with 13 bases between. The CDR3, as DNA: TGCGCCAGCAGCCCCGGTGGGGGTTATGAAAAACTGTTTTTT. This codes for CASSPGGGYEKLFF.

Comment on this clonotype: Relative to the germline gene, one junction end is altered; a read error may explain this. The chain couples TRBV7-9 to TRBJ1-4, with unresolved D. Germline V gene lookup returns CDR1 SEHNR and CDR2 FQNEAQ (reference sequence). The length of the CDR3 is 17 residues. The CDR3 region is CVSSLVGKSRTNEKLFF. CDR3 nucleotide sequence: TGTGTCAGCAGCTTAGTAGGGAAGTCGAGGACTAATGAAAAACTGTTTTTT.

This clonotype has only a few counts. The V gene is TRBV11-2, the J gene TRBJ1-1, with 7 bases identical to TRBD1. Trimming removed 3 bases from V and 1 base from J; junction bases left unmatched: 5. This CDR3 has 15 residues. Per germline, CDR1 SGHAT and CDR2 FQNNGV. The CDR3 nucleotides read TGTGCCAGCAGCTTGACAGGGAATTGGAACACTGAAGCTTTCTTT. This gives the protein CASSLTGNWNTEAFF.

The chain combines TRBV12-3 or TRBV12-4 with TRBJ1-1; D uncertain. This CDR3 has 14 amino acids. Between the trimmed V and J ends, which lost 2 bases and 0 bases, there was a span of 7 bases. This chain's CDR3 is CASSLKQLNTEAFF. CDR3 DNA: TGTGCCAGCAGTTTAAAACAGTTGAACACTGAAGCTTTCTTT.